These 23 T cell receptor beta chains were sequenced from one sample in a study of blood T cell repertoires in COVID-19. Sequencing was performed with immunoSEQ multiplex PCR; in TCRdb, only in-frame clones are kept and a portion is missing. The sample lists about 110,000 clones; approximately 85% were seen once. Sequences were obtained from peripheral blood. Receptors originate from a human donor in a cohort sampled during active COVID-19.

V is TRBV4-1 and J is TRBJ2-7; a weak D match, TRBD2 (5 bases). CDR1 MGHRA and CDR2 YSYEKL come from the germline V gene. The CDR3 runs 15 residues. The V end was cut by 7 bases, the J end by 6 bases, with 22 bases between. The CDR3 region is CASTHSPGSRGEQYF. The DNA of the CDR3 is TGCGCCAGCACCCATAGCCCGGGATCTCGTGGCGAGCAGTACTTC.

This chain joins TRBV3-1 (or the pseudogene TRBV3-2) and TRBJ1-1; D perhaps matches TRBD1 (6 bases). This CDR3 is built from 15 residues. Germline values: CDR1 LGHDT, CDR2 YNNKEL (reference sequence). V was clipped by 4 bases and J by 7 bases, with 19 bases between them. The chain's CDR3 is CASSPLSGGAGEAFF. DNA of the CDR3: TGTGCCAGCAGCCCCCTTTCGGGGGGGGCGGGTGAAGCTTTCTTT.

V usage is TRBV14 and J usage is TRBJ2-6; 10 bases are a match to TRBD1. J was trimmed by 0 bases and V by 4 bases; bases with no gene match: 3. The germline gives CDR1 SGHDN, CDR2 FVKESK. There are 17 residues in the CDR3. The CDR3 DNA reads as TGTGCCAGCAGCCCATGGACAGGGGGCTCTGGGGCCAACGTCCTGACTTTC. It codes for CASSPWTGGSGANVLTF.

V usage is TRBV24-1 and J usage is TRBJ1-5; 11 nucleotides align to TRBD1. Germline assignment: CDR1 KGHDR and CDR2 SFDVKD. Trimming cost V 3 bases and J 7 bases; bases outside gene matches: 4. This CDR3 comprises 15 residues. CDR3 DNA: TGTGCCACCAGTGATCCTCGGACAGGGGGCCAGCCCCAGCATTTT. It specifies CATSDPRTGGQPQHF.

The rearrangement uses TRBV5-1 and TRBJ1-1; D is unresolved. Germline CDR1 and CDR2: SGHRS and YFSETQ. The CDR3 consists of 13 residues. V was shortened by 3 bases and J by 6 bases, with 12 bases between the two germline ends. CDR3 sequence: CASSSLARPEAFF. CDR3 DNA: TGCGCCAGCAGCTCTCTCGCGAGGCCTGAAGCTTTCTTT.

V usage is TRBV19 and J usage is TRBJ2-7, with a tentative D call TRBD2 (6 bases). The germline V and J ends were trimmed by 4 bases and 6 bases, with 13 bases remaining between them. Germline-derived CDR1 and CDR2 are LNHDA and SQIVND (reference sequence). The CDR3 covers 13 residues. The CDR3: CASSKERGGEQYF. CDR3 coding DNA: TGTGCCAGTAGTAAGGAAAGGGGAGGCGAGCAGTACTTC.

The CDR3 DNA is TGTGCCAGCACCGTTTCCTGGCGGGAGGAGGAGACCCAGTACTTC. It is translated as CASTVSWREEETQYF. This chain uses TRBV9 with TRBJ2-5; TRBD2 aligns across 8 bases. The CDR3 contains 15 residues. Unmatched junction bases numbered 12, after V lost 6 bases and J lost 5 bases. CDR1 is SGDLS and CDR2 is YYNGEE in the germline V gene. Full variable domain (remainder filled in from reference TRBV9 and TRBJ2-5): DSGVTQTPKHLITATGQRVTLRCSPRSGDLSVYWYQQSLDQGLQFLIQYYNGEERAKGNILERFSAQQFPDLHSELNLSSLELGDSALYFCASTVSWREEETQYFGPGTRLLVL.

V and J are TRBV27 and TRBJ1-4; D remains ambiguous. Between the trimmed V and J ends, which lost 6 bases and 0 bases, there was a span of 8 bases. Per the germline V gene, CDR1 is MNHEY and CDR2 is SMNVEV (reference sequence). This CDR3 has 14 amino acids. The CDR3 is CASSTAATNEKLFF. CDR3 coding DNA: TGTGCCAGCAGCACGGCGGCAACTAATGAAAAACTGTTTTTT.

The V and J genes are TRBV18 and TRBJ2-7; 7 bases are a match to TRBD1. V lost 3 bases to trimming and J lost 3 bases; unmatched junction nucleotides: 2. The CDR3 extends over 13 amino acids. The germline CDR1 and CDR2 sequences are KGHSH and LQKENI. CDR3 loop: CASSPGQSYEQYF. CDR3 nucleotides: TGTGCCAGCTCACCGGGACAGAGCTACGAGCAGTACTTC.

The sample holds one count of this clone. The gene calls are TRBV7-8 and TRBJ2-5; D not certain. V was cut by 5 bases and J by 4 bases, with 11 bases left in between. Per the germline V gene, CDR1 is SGHVS and CDR2 is FQNEAQ. This CDR3 is 13 amino acids long. The CDR3 here is CASSGAGAETQYF. The CDR3 DNA follows: TGTGCCAGCAGCGGAGCCGGAGCAGAGACCCAGTACTTC.

The chain links TRBV3-1 (or the pseudogene TRBV3-2) to TRBJ2-7; the match to TRBD2 covers 13 bases. Looked up from germline, CDR1 is LGHDT and CDR2 is YNNKEL (reference sequence). The CDR3 is 20 amino acids. The V and J ends lost 0 bases and 2 bases, in that order; junction bases with no gene match: 13. The CDR3 coding sequence is TGTGCCAGCAGCCAAGATCCGGGGGGGACTAGCGGGATTTCCACCTACGAGCAGTACTTC. Encoded protein: CASSQDPGGTSGISTYEQYF.

The chain recombines TRBV11-2 with TRBJ1-6; a possible D gene is TRBD1 (5 bases). Trimming took off 0 bases at V and 9 bases at J, with 12 bases between the two ends. The germline V gene has CDR1 SGHAT and CDR2 FQNNGV. The CDR3 extends over 15 amino acids. DNA for the CDR3: TGTGCCAGCAGCTTAGACAGGGTTAGTAGTTCACCCCTCCACTTT. It yields the protein CASSLDRVSSSPLHF.

The DNA of the CDR3 is TGTGCCAGCAGTTTAGAGCAGGGGTGGGAGGAAAAACTGTTTTTT. Encoded protein: CASSLEQGWEEKLFF. The V gene is TRBV28, the J gene TRBJ1-4, with D possibly being TRBD1 (6 bases). This CDR3 contains 15 residues. Trimming cost V 2 bases and J 8 bases, with 15 bases left between them. Per germline, CDR1 MDHEN and CDR2 SYDVKM. The entire variable domain, with the rest obtained from reference TRBV28 and TRBJ1-4, is as follows: DVKVTQSSRYLVKRTGEKVFLECVQDMDHENMFWYRQDPGLGLRLIYFSYDVKMKEKGDIPEGYSVSREKKERFSLILESASTNQTSMYLCASSLEQGWEEKLFFGSGTQLSVL.

The chain uses TRBV4-1 and TRBJ2-4; a possible D gene is TRBD1 (6 bases). The CDR3 consists of 14 residues. Germline V gene data show CDR1 as MGHRA and CDR2 as YSYEKL. Trimming left V 3 bases short and J 5 bases short, with 11 bases between. In nucleotides, the CDR3 is TGCGCCAGCAGCCACGGGGCAGGGGAAAACATTCAGTACTTC. Protein: CASSHGAGENIQYF.

The V call is TRBV2, the J call TRBJ2-7, with D possibly matching TRBD1 (6 bases). The germline V gene encodes CDR1 SNHLY and CDR2 FYNNEI. The CDR3 is 11 amino acids. Trimming removed 9 bases from V and 3 bases from J, with 9 bases in between. The DNA for the CDR3 is TGTGCCAGTGAGGGGGACTACGAGCAGTACTTC. This encodes CASEGDYEQYF. The variable domain in full, completed from reference TRBV2 and TRBJ2-7, reads EPEVTQTPSHQVTQMGQEVILRCVPISNHLYFYWYRQILGQKVEFLVSFYNNEISEKSEIFDDQFSVERPDGSNFTLKIRSTKLEDSAMYFCASEGDYEQYFGPGTRLTVT.

The chain has TRBV5-4 and TRBJ2-1; 8 nucleotides agree with TRBD2. The germline CDR1 and CDR2 sequences are SGHNT and YYREEE (reference sequence). The J segment lost 5 bases and the V segment lost 5 bases, leaving 9 bases of the junction unmatched. CDR3 size: 15 residues. This CDR3 reads CASSFAGGLNNEQFF. DNA for the CDR3: TGTGCCAGCAGTTTTGCGGGAGGCCTCAACAATGAGCAGTTCTTC. The complete variable domain, with remaining parts taken from reference TRBV5-4 and TRBJ2-1, reads ETGVTQSPTHLIKTRGQQVTLRCSSQSGHNTVSWYQQALGQGPQFIFQYYREEENGRGNFPPRFSGLQFPNYSSELNVNALELDDSALYLCASSFAGGLNNEQFFGPGTRLTVL.

The chain carries TRBV19 and TRBJ2-1; a possible D gene is TRBD1 (6 bases). Germline CDR1 LNHDA, CDR2 SQIVND (reference sequence). The CDR3 length is 15 residues. Trimming shortened V by 3 bases and J by 2 bases, and 11 bases separated the two germline ends. This chain's CDR3 is CASSMGTGPYNEQFF. In DNA form, the CDR3 reads TGTGCCAGTAGTATGGGTACAGGGCCCTACAATGAGCAGTTCTTC.

The rearrangement uses TRBV27 and TRBJ2-1; 9 bases match TRBD2. Germline V CDR1 and CDR2: MNHEY, SMNVEV (reference sequence). The CDR3 contains 16 residues. The J segment lost 9 bases and the V segment lost 6 bases, leaving 15 bases of the junction unmatched. For the CDR3, the DNA is TGTGCCAGCAGCCCCCCTACTAGCGGGTCTGTGGTTGAGCAGTTCTTC. It translates to CASSPPTSGSVVEQFF.

The chain joins TRBV18 to TRBJ1-4, with D tentatively TRBD1 (5 bases). Germline CDR1 reads KGHSH; CDR2 reads LQKENI. V shed 1 base and J shed 2 bases, with 5 bases lying between them. This CDR3 spans 14 amino acids. CDR3 sequence reads: CASSPQGTNEKLFF. DNA of the CDR3: TGTGCCAGCTCACCACAGGGGACTAATGAAAAACTGTTTTTT.

The chain combines TRBV6-5 with TRBJ1-3, with D unclear. The CDR3 has 15 amino acids. V was shortened by 0 bases and J by 2 bases, with 8 bases between the two germline ends. Per the germline V gene, CDR1 is MNHEY and CDR2 is SVGAGI. This CDR3 is CASSYSPGAGNTIYF. The DNA of the CDR3 is TGTGCCAGCAGTTACTCTCCCGGGGCTGGAAACACCATATATTTT.

The chain carries TRBV29-1 and TRBJ1-1; 10 nucleotides agree with TRBD1. V lost 8 bases and J lost 1; bases outside the gene matches: 10. The germline CDR1 and CDR2 sequences are SQVTM and ANQGSEA. This CDR3 contains 15 residues. This CDR3 reads CSTEDRGLENTEAFF. The DNA for the CDR3 is TGCAGCACCGAAGACAGGGGGCTTGAGAACACTGAAGCTTTCTTT.

The chain has TRBV3-1 (or the pseudogene TRBV3-2) and TRBJ1-1, with 9 bases matching TRBD1. The CDR3 is 16 residues long. The trim removed 1 base at V and 3 bases at J, leaving 6 bases unmatched. Germline CDR1 is LGHDT and CDR2 is YNNKEL (reference sequence). The chain's CDR3 is CASSQATGGLDTEAFF. The CDR3 bases are TGTGCCAGCAGCCAAGCTACAGGGGGCTTGGACACTGAAGCTTTCTTT.

The V call is TRBV6-4, the J call TRBJ2-2, with a tentative D call TRBD1 (5 bases). From germline, CDR1 is MRHNA and CDR2 SNTAGT. The length of the CDR3 is 12 residues. Trimming removed 7 bases at V and 4 bases at J, with 7 bases between. For the CDR3, the DNA is TGTGCCAGCAATACAGGCACCGGGGAGCTGTTTTTT. Amino acid sequence: CASNTGTGELFF.